This T cell receptor (beta chain) was captured by sequencing in a study of T-cell reconstitution after alpha-beta-depleted transplantation in children. V gave up 1 base and J gave up 5 bases; unmatched junction bases: 7. CDR3 length: 15 residues. Germline V lookup: CDR1 MNHEY, CDR2 SVGEGT. On this clonotype itself: Its antigen remains unidentified.

Study results and limitations: T cells produced anew were the main source of T-cell counts and diversity one year after transplant.

A TCRbeta library incorporating unique molecular identifiers was prepared. One entry per CDR3 protein results from TCRdb running MiXCR on the PCR reads. The sample includes hundreds of thousands of distinct CDR3 sequences, approximately 19% of them seen just once. Sample: PBMCs, mostly from graft donor cells, taken 360 days after TCRalphabeta/CD19-depleted stem cell transplant. The sequence was collected from a male patient aged 2 to 10 who had a stem cell transplant for acute lymphoblastic leukemia, so the T cells may come from the graft donor. V usage is TRBV6-2 or TRBV6-3 and J usage is TRBJ2-7; 8 bases agree with TRBD2. CDR3 sequence: CASSYYRGGPNEQYF. The DNA of the CDR3 is TGTGCCAGCAGTTACTATCGGGGGGGGCCGAACGAGCAGTACTTC.